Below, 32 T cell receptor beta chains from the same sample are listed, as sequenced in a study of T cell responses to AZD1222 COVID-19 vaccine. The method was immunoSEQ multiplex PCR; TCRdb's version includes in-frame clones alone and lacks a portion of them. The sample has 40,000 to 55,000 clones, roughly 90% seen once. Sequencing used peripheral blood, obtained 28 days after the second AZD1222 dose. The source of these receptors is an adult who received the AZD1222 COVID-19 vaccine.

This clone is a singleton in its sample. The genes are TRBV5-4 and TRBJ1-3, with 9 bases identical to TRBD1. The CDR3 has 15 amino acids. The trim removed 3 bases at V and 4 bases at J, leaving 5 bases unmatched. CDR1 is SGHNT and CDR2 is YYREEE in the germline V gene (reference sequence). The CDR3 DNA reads TGTGCCAGCAGCTCTCGACAGGGGGGAGGAAACACCATATATTTT. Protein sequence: CASSSRQGGGNTIYF. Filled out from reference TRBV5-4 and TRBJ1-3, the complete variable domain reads ETGVTQSPTHLIKTRGQQVTLRCSSQSGHNTVSWYQQALGQGPQFIFQYYREEENGRGNFPPRFSGLQFPNYSSELNVNALELDDSALYLCASSSRQGGGNTIYFGEGSWLTVV.

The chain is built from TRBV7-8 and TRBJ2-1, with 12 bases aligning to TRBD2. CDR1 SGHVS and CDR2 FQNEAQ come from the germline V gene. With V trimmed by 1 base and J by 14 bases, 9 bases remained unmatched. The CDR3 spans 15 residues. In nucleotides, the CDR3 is TGTGCCAGCAGCTTAGTTCTAGCGGGAGGGCCCAGGGAGTTCTTC. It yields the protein CASSLVLAGGPREFF.

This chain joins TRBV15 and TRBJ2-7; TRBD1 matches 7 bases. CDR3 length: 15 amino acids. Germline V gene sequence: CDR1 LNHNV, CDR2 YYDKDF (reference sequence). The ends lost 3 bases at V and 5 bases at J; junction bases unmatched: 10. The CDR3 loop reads CATSRAIPTGDEQYF. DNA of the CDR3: TGTGCCACCAGCAGGGCGATACCCACAGGGGACGAGCAGTACTTC.

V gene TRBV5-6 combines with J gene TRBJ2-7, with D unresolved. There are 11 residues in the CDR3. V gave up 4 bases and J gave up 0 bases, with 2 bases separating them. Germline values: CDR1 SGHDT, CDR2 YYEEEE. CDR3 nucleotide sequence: TGTGCCAGCAGCATCTCCTACGAGCAGTACTTC. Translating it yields CASSISYEQYF.

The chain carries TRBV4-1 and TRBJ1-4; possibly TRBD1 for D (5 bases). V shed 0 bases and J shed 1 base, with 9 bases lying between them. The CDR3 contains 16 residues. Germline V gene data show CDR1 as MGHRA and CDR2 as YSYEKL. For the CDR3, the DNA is TGCGCCAGCAGCCAAGAGGGGGGGGGAACTAATGAAAAACTGTTTTTT. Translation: CASSQEGGGTNEKLFF.

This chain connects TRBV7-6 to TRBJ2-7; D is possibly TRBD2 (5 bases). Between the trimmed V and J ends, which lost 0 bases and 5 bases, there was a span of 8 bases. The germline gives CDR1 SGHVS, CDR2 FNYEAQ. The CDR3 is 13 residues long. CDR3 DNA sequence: TGTGCCAGCAGCTTAGCGGCCGGGGACGAGCAGTACTTC. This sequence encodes CASSLAAGDEQYF.

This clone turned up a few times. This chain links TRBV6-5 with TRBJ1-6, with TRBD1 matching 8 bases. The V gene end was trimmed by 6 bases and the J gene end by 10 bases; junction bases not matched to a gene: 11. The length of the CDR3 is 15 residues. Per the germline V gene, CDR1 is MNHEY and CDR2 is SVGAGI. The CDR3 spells CASSHITGGHSPLHF. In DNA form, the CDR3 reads TGTGCCAGCAGCCACATCACAGGGGGTCACTCACCCCTCCACTTT.

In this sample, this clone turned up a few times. The CDR3 loop is CASSLGQGTGYGYTF. The CDR3 coding sequence is TGTGCCAGCAGTCTGGGGCAGGGGACGGGCTATGGCTACACCTTC. The chain joins TRBV6-5 to TRBJ1-2; tentatively, D is TRBD1 (6 bases). V was shortened by 5 bases and J by 4 bases, with 17 bases between the two germline ends. CDR1 is MNHEY and CDR2 is SVGAGI in the germline V gene. The CDR3 is made up of 15 amino acids.

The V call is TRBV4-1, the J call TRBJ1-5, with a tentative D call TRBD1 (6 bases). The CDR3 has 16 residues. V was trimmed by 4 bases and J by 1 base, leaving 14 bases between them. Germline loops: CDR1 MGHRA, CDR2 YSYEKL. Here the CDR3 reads CASSPGRGASNQPQHF. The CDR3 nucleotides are TGCGCCAGCAGCCCAGGGCGGGGGGCAAGCAATCAGCCCCAGCATTTT.

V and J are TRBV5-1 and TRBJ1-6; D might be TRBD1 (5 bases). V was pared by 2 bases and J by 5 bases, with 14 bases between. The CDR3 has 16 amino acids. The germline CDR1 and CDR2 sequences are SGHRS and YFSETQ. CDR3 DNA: TGCGCCAGCAGCTTAGGGGTCGGAAACAATAATTCACCCCTCCACTTT. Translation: CASSLGVGNNNSPLHF.

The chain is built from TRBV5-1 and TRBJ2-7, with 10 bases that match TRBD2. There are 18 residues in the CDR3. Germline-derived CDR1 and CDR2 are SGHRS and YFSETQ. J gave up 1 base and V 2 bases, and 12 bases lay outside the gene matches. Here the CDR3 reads CASSFRARGLADSYEQYF. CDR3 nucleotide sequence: TGCGCCAGCAGCTTCCGGGCCCGAGGACTAGCGGATTCCTACGAGCAGTACTTC.

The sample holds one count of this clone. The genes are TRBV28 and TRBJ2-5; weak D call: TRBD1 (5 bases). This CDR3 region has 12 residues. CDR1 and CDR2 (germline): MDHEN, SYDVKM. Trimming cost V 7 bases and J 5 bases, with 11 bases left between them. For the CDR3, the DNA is TGTGCCAGCACCTACAGGCAGGAGACCCAGTACTTC. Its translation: CASTYRQETQYF.

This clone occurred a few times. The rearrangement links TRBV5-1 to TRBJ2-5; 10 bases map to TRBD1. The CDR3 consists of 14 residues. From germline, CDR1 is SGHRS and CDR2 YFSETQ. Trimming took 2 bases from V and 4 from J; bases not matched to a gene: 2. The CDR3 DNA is TGCGCCAGCAGCTTCGGACAGGGGGGAGAGACCCAGTACTTC. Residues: CASSFGQGGETQYF.

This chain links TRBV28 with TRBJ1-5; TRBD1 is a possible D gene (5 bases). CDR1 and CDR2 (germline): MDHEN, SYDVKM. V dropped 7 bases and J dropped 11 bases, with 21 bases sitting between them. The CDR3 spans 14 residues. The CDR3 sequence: CASTAPDRPRAQHF. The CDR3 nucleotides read TGTGCCAGCACAGCACCGGACCGACCCAGGGCCCAGCATTTT.

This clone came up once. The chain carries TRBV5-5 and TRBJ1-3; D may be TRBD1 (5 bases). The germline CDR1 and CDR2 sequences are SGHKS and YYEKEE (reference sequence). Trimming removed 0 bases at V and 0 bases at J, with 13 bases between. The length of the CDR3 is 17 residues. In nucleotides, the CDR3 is TGTGCCAGCAGCTTGGAGGACACAACCTACTCTGGAAACACCATATATTTT. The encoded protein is CASSLEDTTYSGNTIYF.

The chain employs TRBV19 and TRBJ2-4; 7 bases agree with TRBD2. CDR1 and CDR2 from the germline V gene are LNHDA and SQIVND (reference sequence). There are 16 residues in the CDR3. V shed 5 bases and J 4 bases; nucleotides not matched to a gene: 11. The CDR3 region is CASSRGVGLVKNIQYF. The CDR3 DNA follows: TGTGCCAGTAGTCGGGGGGTAGGGCTGGTTAAAAACATTCAGTACTTC.

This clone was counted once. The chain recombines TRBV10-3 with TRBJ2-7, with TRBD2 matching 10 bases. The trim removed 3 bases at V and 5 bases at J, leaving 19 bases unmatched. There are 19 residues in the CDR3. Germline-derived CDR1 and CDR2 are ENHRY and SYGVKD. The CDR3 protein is CAISEGWRASGSQINEQYF. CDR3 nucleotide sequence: TGTGCCATCAGTGAAGGTTGGCGGGCTAGCGGGAGCCAAATCAACGAGCAGTACTTC.

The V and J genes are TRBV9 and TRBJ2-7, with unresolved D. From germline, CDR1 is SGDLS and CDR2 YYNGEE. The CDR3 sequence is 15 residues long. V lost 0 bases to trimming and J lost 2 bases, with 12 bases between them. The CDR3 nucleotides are TGTGCCAGCAGCGTAGTTCCAGCTGTTACCTACGAGCAGTACTTC. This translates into CASSVVPAVTYEQYF.

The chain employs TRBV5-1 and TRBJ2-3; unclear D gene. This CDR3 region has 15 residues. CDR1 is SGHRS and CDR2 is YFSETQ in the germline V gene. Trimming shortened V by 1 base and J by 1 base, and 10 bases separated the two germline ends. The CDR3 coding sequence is TGCGCCAGCAGCTTGTGGGATCCACGCACAGATACGCAGTATTTT. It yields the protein CASSLWDPRTDTQYF.

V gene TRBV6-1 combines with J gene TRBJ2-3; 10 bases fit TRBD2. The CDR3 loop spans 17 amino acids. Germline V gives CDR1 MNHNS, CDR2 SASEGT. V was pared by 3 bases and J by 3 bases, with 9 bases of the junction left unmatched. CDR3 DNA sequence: TGTGCCAGCAGTGATGGGCCTAGCGGGAGTAAGACAGATACGCAGTATTTT. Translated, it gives CASSDGPSGSKTDTQYF.

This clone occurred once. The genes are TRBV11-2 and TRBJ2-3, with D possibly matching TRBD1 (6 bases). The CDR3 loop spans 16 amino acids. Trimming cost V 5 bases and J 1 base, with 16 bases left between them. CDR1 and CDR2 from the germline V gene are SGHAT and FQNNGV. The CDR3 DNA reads TGTGCCAGCAGCGCGACAGGCCCCCGCGGCACAGATACGCAGTATTTT. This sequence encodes CASSATGPRGTDTQYF. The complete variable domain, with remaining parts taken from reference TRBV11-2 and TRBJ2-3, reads EAGVAQSPRYKIIEKRQSVAFWCNPISGHATLYWYQQILGQGPKLLIQFQNNGVVDDSQLPKDRFSAERLKGVDSTLKIQPAKLEDSAVYLCASSATGPRGTDTQYFGPGTRLTVL.

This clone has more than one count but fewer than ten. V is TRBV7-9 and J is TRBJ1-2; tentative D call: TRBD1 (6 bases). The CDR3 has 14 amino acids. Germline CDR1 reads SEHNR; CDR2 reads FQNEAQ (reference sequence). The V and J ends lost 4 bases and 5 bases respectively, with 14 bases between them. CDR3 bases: TGTGCCAGCAGCTCCGGGACATCCTTTTATGGCTACACCTTC. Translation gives CASSSGTSFYGYTF.

The CDR3 protein is CASSFEVGPYEQYF. CDR3 coding DNA: TGCGCCAGCAGCTTTGAGGTCGGGCCCTACGAGCAGTACTTC. The chain carries TRBV5-1 and TRBJ2-7; unclear D gene. Germline CDR1 is SGHRS and CDR2 is YFSETQ. The CDR3 spans 14 residues. Between the trimmed V and J ends, which lost 2 bases and 2 bases, there was a span of 11 bases.

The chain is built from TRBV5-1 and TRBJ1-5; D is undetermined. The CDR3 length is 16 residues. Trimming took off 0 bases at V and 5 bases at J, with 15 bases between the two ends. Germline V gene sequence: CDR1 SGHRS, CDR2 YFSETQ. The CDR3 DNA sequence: TGCGCCAGCAGCTTGGCTCCCCGGGGAGGTGATCAGCCCCAGCATTTT. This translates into CASSLAPRGGDQPQHF.

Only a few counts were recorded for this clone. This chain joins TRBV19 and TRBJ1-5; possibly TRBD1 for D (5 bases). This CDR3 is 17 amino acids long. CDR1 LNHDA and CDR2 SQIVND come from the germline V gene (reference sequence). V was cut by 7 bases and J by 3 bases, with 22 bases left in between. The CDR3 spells CASISGLTAHPNQPQHF. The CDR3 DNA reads TGTGCCAGTATTTCTGGCTTGACAGCCCACCCCAATCAGCCCCAGCATTTT.

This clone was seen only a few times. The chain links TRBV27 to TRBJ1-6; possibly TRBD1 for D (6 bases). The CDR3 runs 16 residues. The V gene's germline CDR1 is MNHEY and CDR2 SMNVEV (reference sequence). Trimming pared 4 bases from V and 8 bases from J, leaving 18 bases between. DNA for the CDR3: TGTGCCAGCAGTTATAAGGGGGTACTTAGGGATTCACCCCTCCACTTT. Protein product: CASSYKGVLRDSPLHF.

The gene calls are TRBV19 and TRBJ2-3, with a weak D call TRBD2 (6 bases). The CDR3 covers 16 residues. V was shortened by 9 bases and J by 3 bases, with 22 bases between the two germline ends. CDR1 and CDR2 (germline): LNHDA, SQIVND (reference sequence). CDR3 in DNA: TGTGCCAGCAACTCCTTGGAGGGAGGCTCGACAGATACGCAGTATTTT. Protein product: CASNSLEGGSTDTQYF.

CDR3 bases: TGCGCCAGCAGCTCGGGACTGCCGTATGAGCAGTACTTC. The encoded protein is CASSSGLPYEQYF. This sequence joins TRBV5-1 and TRBJ2-7; D perhaps matches TRBD2 (6 bases). CDR3 length: 13 amino acids. V lost 3 bases, J lost 7 bases, and 14 bases lay in between. CDR1 SGHRS and CDR2 YFSETQ come from the germline V gene.

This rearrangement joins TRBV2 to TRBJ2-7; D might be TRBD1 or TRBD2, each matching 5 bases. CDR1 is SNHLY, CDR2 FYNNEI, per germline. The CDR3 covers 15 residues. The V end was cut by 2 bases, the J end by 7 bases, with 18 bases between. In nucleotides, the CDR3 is TGTGCCAGCAGTGAACCGAGGGGAGTACCTCGGGAGCAGTACTTC. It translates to CASSEPRGVPREQYF.

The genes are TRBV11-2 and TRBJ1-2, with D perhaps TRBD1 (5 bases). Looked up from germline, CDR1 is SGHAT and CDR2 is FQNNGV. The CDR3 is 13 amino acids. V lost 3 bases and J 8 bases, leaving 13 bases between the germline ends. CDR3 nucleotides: TGTGCCAGCAGCTTTGACAGACTCGGAGGCTACACCTTC. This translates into CASSFDRLGGYTF.

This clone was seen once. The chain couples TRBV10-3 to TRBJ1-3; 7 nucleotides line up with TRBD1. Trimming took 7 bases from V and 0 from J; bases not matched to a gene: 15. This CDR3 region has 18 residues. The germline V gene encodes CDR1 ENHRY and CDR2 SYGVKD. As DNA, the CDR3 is TGTGCCATCACTCTCCTTGACAGGGCCCGAAGCTCTGGAAACACCATATATTTT. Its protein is CAITLLDRARSSGNTIYF.

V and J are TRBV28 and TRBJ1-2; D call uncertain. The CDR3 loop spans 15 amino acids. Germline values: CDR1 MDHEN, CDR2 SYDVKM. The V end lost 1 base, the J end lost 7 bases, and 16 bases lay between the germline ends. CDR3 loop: CASSLLRGWGGGYTF. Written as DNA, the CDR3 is TGTGCCAGCAGTTTATTGCGGGGTTGGGGAGGTGGCTACACCTTC.